The sequence of this T cell receptor (beta chain) was determined in a study of cytomegalovirus exposure and HLA in healthy donors. Germline assignment: CDR1 SGHAT and CDR2 FQNNGV. Trimming took 10 bases from V and 5 from J; bases not matched to a gene: 10. This CDR3 has 16 residues. The PCR employed 60 Vbeta primers together with 13 Jbeta primers. Data came from immunoSEQ multiplex PCR; TCRdb stores just in-frame clones and leaves some out. The sample yields about 180,000 clones, around 80% seen once. The material sequenced was PBMCs. This clonotype was obtained from a man in his forties in good health and CMV-seronegative. The chain carries TRBV11-2 and TRBJ2-2; 13 bases match TRBD2. CDR3 DNA sequence: TGTGCCACCCGGACTAGCGGGAGTCCTGGGACCGGGGAGCTGTTTTTT. It is translated as CATRTSGSPGTGELFF.